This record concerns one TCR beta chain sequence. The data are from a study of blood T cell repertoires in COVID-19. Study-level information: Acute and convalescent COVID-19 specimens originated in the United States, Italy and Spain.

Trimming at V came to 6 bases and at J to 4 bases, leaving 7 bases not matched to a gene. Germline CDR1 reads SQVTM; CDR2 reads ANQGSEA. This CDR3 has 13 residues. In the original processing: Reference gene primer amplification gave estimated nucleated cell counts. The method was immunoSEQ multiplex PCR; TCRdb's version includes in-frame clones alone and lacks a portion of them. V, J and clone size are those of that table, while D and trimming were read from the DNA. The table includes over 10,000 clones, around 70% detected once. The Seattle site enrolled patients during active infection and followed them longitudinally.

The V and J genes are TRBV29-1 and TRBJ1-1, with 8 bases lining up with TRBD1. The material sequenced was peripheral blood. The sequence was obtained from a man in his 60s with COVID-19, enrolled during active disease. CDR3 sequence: CSVEGQATTEAFF. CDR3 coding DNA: TGCAGCGTAGAGGGACAGGCTACCACTGAAGCTTTCTTT.